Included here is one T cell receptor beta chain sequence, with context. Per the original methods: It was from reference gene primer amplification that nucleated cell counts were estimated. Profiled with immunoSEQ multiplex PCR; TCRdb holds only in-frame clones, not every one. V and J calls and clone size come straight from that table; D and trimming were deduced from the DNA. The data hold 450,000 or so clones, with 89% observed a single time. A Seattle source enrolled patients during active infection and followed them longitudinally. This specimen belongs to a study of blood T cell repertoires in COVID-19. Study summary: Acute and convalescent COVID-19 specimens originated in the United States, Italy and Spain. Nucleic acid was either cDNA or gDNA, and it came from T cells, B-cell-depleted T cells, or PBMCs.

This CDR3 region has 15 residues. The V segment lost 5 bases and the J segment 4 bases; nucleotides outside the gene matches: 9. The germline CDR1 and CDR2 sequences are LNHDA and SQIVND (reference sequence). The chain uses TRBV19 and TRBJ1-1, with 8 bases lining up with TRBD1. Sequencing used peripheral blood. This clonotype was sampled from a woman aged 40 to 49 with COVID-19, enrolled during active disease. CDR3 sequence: CASSARTGPGTEAFF. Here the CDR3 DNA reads TGTGCCAGTAGTGCCCGGACAGGGCCGGGCACTGAAGCTTTCTTT.